These 14 T cell receptor beta chains share one sample of origin, sequenced in a study of T cell responses to AZD1222 COVID-19 vaccine. Profiled with immunoSEQ multiplex PCR; TCRdb holds only in-frame clones, not every one. The sample consists of approximately 74,000 clones, about nine tenths of them appearing once. The sequenced sample was peripheral blood, obtained on day 0 of AZD1222 vaccination. These receptors all stem from an adult in good health.

The chain joins TRBV5-1 to TRBJ2-1; D gene unclear. V lost 0 bases to trimming and J lost 10 bases, with 14 bases between them. This CDR3 has 14 amino acids. Germline CDR1 and CDR2: SGHRS and YFSETQ. The CDR3 DNA is TGCGCCAGCAGCTTGGAAACACCGGCGGACGAGCAGTTCTTC. It yields the protein CASSLETPADEQFF.

The chain joins TRBV28 to TRBJ2-7; tentatively, D is TRBD1 or TRBD2 (5 bases each). Trimming removed 5 bases at V and 2 bases at J, with 16 bases between. This CDR3 is built from 15 residues. Germline lookup yields CDR1 MDHEN and CDR2 SYDVKM. CDR3 in DNA: TGTGCCAGCAGTATTGACGAGGGGATTGCCTACGAGCAGTACTTC. As protein: CASSIDEGIAYEQYF.

The table lists this clone with a count of one. This sequence joins TRBV5-1 and TRBJ1-3; possible D gene TRBD1, 5 bases. The CDR3 sequence is 15 residues long. Germline loops: CDR1 SGHRS, CDR2 YFSETQ. The ends were cut back, 0 bases at V and 3 bases at J, with 10 bases in the middle. The CDR3 nucleotides read TGCGCCAGCAGCTTGGGCCCAGGGATTGGAAACACCATATATTTT. Protein sequence: CASSLGPGIGNTIYF.

This clone was detected once. The chain has TRBV11-2 and TRBJ2-7; 9 nucleotides agree with TRBD1. CDR1 and CDR2 (germline): SGHAT, FQNNGV. CDR3 length: 15 amino acids. The trim removed 5 bases at V and 6 bases at J, leaving 11 bases unmatched. The CDR3 DNA is TGTGCCAGCAGCCCAACGGGACAGGGAAGGTCCGAGCAGTACTTC. Its protein product is CASSPTGQGRSEQYF.

V and J are TRBV10-3 and TRBJ2-2; 11 nucleotides agree with TRBD1. V lost 5 bases, J lost 5 bases, and 4 bases stayed unmatched. The CDR3 loop spans 15 amino acids. CDR1 and CDR2 (germline): ENHRY, SYGVKD. The CDR3 DNA follows: TGTGCCATCAGTACCGGGACAGGGGGGACCGGGGAGCTGTTTTTT. It codes for CAISTGTGGTGELFF.

The chain links TRBV3-1 (or the pseudogene TRBV3-2) to TRBJ1-1; D is ambiguous. The CDR3 contains 14 residues. The V gene's germline CDR1 is LGHDT and CDR2 YNNKEL (reference sequence). Deletions cut 3 bases from V and 1 base from J, with 9 bases between. CDR3 in DNA: TGTGCCAGCAGCCACCGCCCAAGGAACACTGAAGCTTTCTTT. Protein: CASSHRPRNTEAFF.

This clone was recorded once. J is TRBJ2-2 and V is TRBV5-1; 7 bases are a match to TRBD1. The junction had 11 bases not matched to a gene; V was cut back by 5 bases and J by 4 bases. The CDR3 loop spans 16 amino acids. Germline V lookup: CDR1 SGHRS, CDR2 YFSETQ. The CDR3 loop reads CASSFRGGLSTGELFF. CDR3 DNA: TGCGCCAGCAGTTTTAGAGGGGGCCTTAGCACCGGGGAGCTGTTTTTT.

The chain recombines TRBV5-6 with TRBJ2-7; no clear D. The CDR3 sequence is 14 residues long. Germline loops: CDR1 SGHDT, CDR2 YYEEEE. V was cut by 1 base and J by 2 bases, with 10 bases left in between. The CDR3 DNA reads as TGTGCCAGCAGCTTGATCGGACGGGCCTACGAGCAGTACTTC. Residues: CASSLIGRAYEQYF.

This chain connects TRBV15 to TRBJ1-2; unclear D gene. This CDR3 spans 13 amino acids. From germline, CDR1 is LNHNV and CDR2 YYDKDF (reference sequence). V gave up 0 bases and J gave up 0 bases, with 2 bases separating them. DNA for the CDR3: TGTGCCACCAGCAGAGAAGCTAACTATGGCTACACCTTC. Translating it yields CATSREANYGYTF.

The sample holds a few counts of this clone. This chain joins TRBV7-9 and TRBJ1-6, with a possible D match to TRBD1 (5 bases). CDR1 is SEHNR and CDR2 is FQNEAQ in the germline V gene (reference sequence). This CDR3 region has 12 residues. The ends were cut back, 6 bases at V and 10 bases at J, with 10 bases in the middle. The CDR3, as DNA: TGTGCCAGCAGGGGCGAGGGGTCACCCCTCCACTTT. Protein: CASRGEGSPLHF.

This clone was detected many times. This chain connects TRBV14 to TRBJ1-1; D not resolved. Trimming removed 5 bases from V and 1 base from J, with 11 bases in between. This CDR3 is 14 amino acids long. CDR1 and CDR2 from the germline V gene are SGHDN and FVKESK. The DNA of the CDR3 is TGTGCCAGCAGCACCCGGACGGGGAACACTGAAGCTTTCTTT. Encoded protein: CASSTRTGNTEAFF.

The table lists this clone with a few counts. The chain combines TRBV28 with TRBJ2-7; perhaps TRBD1 as D (5 bases). Germline V gene data show CDR1 as MDHEN and CDR2 as SYDVKM. Trimming cost V 1 base and J 3 bases, with 16 bases left between them. The CDR3 runs to 16 residues. The CDR3 DNA reads as TGTGCCAGCAGTTTATTAGGCTTTAGGGGAAGCTACGAGCAGTACTTC. Protein product: CASSLLGFRGSYEQYF.

This clone was seen more than once but under ten times. This chain uses TRBV6-5 with TRBJ1-2; TRBD1 aligns across 7 bases. V was clipped by 2 bases and J by 3 bases; unmatched bases: 6. The germline V gene encodes CDR1 MNHEY and CDR2 SVGAGI. The CDR3 is made up of 15 amino acids. CDR3 amino acids: CASSYGTGVDYGYTF. DNA for the CDR3: TGTGCCAGCAGTTACGGTACAGGGGTCGACTATGGCTACACCTTC.

This chain links TRBV28 with TRBJ1-1; no definite D call. CDR3 length: 15 amino acids. Trimming removed 5 bases from V and 3 bases from J, with 16 bases in between. Germline assignment: CDR1 MDHEN and CDR2 SYDVKM. The DNA of the CDR3 is TGTGCCAGCAGTCCTCAGCGGTTAAGGGACACTGAAGCTTTCTTT. Translating gives CASSPQRLRDTEAFF.